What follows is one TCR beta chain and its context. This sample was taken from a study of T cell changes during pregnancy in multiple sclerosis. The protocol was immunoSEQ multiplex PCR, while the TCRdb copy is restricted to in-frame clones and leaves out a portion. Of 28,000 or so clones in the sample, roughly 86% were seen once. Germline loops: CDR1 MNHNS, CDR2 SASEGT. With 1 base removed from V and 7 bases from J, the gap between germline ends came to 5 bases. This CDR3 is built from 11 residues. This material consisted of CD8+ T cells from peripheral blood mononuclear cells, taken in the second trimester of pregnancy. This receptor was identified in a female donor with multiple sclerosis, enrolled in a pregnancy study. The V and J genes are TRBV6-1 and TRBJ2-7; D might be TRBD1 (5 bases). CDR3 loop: CASSEDREQYF. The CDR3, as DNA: TGTGCCAGCAGTGAAGACAGGGAGCAGTACTTC.